This T cell receptor beta chain comes out of a study of blood T cell repertoires in COVID-19. Overall study: The origin of the acute and convalescent COVID-19 samples was the United States, Italy and Spain.

CDR1 is SGHNT, CDR2 YYREEE, per germline (reference sequence). Losses at the gene ends were 6 bases for V and 7 bases for J; bases not matched to a gene: 6. This CDR3 has 12 residues. In the original processing: Nucleated cell counts were estimated from reference gene primer amplification. The assay was immunoSEQ multiplex PCR, and TCRdb's table has in-frame clones only and misses some. V and J calls plus clone size are reproduced from that table; the DNA served to infer D and trimming. This repertoire shows 300,000 to 350,000 clones, around 89% found once; its top ten account for roughly 1.7%. Patients of the Seattle cohort, enrolled during active infection, were followed longitudinally.

The chain uses TRBV5-4 and TRBJ1-2, with 7 bases lining up with TRBD1. This TCR was sampled from a woman aged 25 to 39 with COVID-19, enrolled during active disease. Sequences were obtained from peripheral blood. This chain's CDR3 is CASTRGGSGYTF. The CDR3 DNA is TGTGCCAGCACCAGAGGGGGCTCTGGCTACACCTTC.